A single sample gave rise to the 21 T cell receptor beta chains below, sequenced in a study of T cell clonotyping in hematopoietic cell transplantation. The data were produced by immunoSEQ multiplex PCR, yet TCRdb's version contains in-frame clones alone and is incomplete. Of tens of thousands of clones in the sample, roughly 96% were seen once. The sample taken for sequencing was peripheral blood mononuclear cells. These receptors originate from a man under 40 in good health. Some clones in this sample may be carry-over from other donors' samples.

This chain connects TRBV10-2 to TRBJ2-3; 7 positions agree with TRBD1. The germline CDR1 and CDR2 sequences are WSHSY and SAAADI. The junction had 6 bases not matched to a gene; V was cut back by 6 bases and J by 3 bases. This CDR3 spans 14 amino acids. The CDR3 sequence is CASSSRQGTDTQYF. CDR3 DNA: TGCGCCAGCAGCAGTAGACAGGGAACAGATACGCAGTATTTT.

The V and J genes are TRBV29-1 and TRBJ2-5, with D possibly matching TRBD2 (6 bases). The CDR3 is 13 amino acids. V lost 6 bases and J 2 bases, leaving 13 bases between the germline ends. The germline V gene has CDR1 SQVTM and CDR2 ANQGSEA. The CDR3 nucleotides read TGCAGCGTGGGAGGTGGGATTCAAGAGACCCAGTACTTC. Translated: CSVGGGIQETQYF.

The chain recombines TRBV7-3 with TRBJ2-7; D is perhaps TRBD1 (6 bases). This CDR3 spans 16 amino acids. V lost 0 bases and J 1 base, leaving 13 bases between the germline ends. CDR1 SGHTA and CDR2 FQGTGA come from the germline V gene. The chain's CDR3 is CASSLTAQGSSYEQYF. In nucleotides, the CDR3 is TGTGCCAGCAGCTTAACTGCTCAGGGGAGTTCCTACGAGCAGTACTTC.

The V and J genes are TRBV30 and TRBJ2-5; D is perhaps TRBD2 (6 bases). V dropped 2 bases and J dropped 5 bases, with 27 bases sitting between them. CDR1 is GTSNPN, CDR2 SVGIG, per germline (reference sequence). This CDR3 is 18 amino acids long. CDR3 nucleotides: TGTGCCTGGAGTCTTTTTTCGGGTTCTTTTGGGAGGTTGGAGACCCAGTACTTC. This gives the protein CAWSLFSGSFGRLETQYF.

The rearrangement uses TRBV30 and TRBJ2-7; TRBD1 matches 10 bases. After removal of 3 bases from V and 5 bases from J, the junction contained 7 bases not matched to a gene. The CDR3 spans 14 residues. Germline values: CDR1 GTSNPN, CDR2 SVGIG (reference sequence). The CDR3, as DNA: TGTGCCTGGAGCGCCGGGACAGGGGTCCACGAGCAGTACTTC. Translating gives CAWSAGTGVHEQYF.

The sample holds one count of this clone. The chain links TRBV12-5 to TRBJ2-2; no firm D call. The V gene's germline CDR1 is LGHNT and CDR2 FRNRAP. The V gene lost 4 bases and the J gene lost 3 bases, with 6 bases spanning the gap. The length of the CDR3 is 13 residues. The CDR3 here is CASGWKYTGELFF. In DNA form, the CDR3 reads TGTGCTAGTGGTTGGAAGTACACCGGGGAGCTGTTTTTT.

This chain links TRBV19 with TRBJ2-2; D may match TRBD1 or TRBD2 (6 bases each). Germline V gene data show CDR1 as LNHDA and CDR2 as SQIVND (reference sequence). The CDR3 spans 16 residues. Trimming stripped 1 base from V and 5 bases from J, with 14 bases between. This CDR3 is CASSIGGTGATGELFF. CDR3 bases: TGTGCCAGTAGTATAGGAGGGACGGGGGCAACCGGGGAGCTGTTTTTT.

The chain employs TRBV7-2 and TRBJ1-2; 9 bases match TRBD1. The V gene's germline CDR1 is SGHTA and CDR2 FQGNSA. Trimming cost V 2 bases and J 6 bases; bases outside gene matches: 13. This CDR3 is 17 amino acids long. The DNA of the CDR3 is TGTGCCAGCAGCTTACAAAGCCGGGACAGGGCCCCGAATGGCTACACCTTC. Translated, it gives CASSLQSRDRAPNGYTF.

The gene calls are TRBV4-3 and TRBJ1-2; 9 positions match TRBD1. Unmatched junction bases numbered 4, after V lost 1 base and J lost 4 bases. The CDR3 loop spans 15 amino acids. The germline CDR1 and CDR2 sequences are LGHNA and YSLEER. The CDR3 region is CASSQAQGAGYGYTF. In nucleotides, the CDR3 is TGCGCCAGCAGCCAAGCACAGGGGGCCGGCTATGGCTACACCTTC.

The chain employs TRBV5-1 and TRBJ1-3; D ambiguous. The V end was cut by 0 bases, the J end by 3 bases, with 10 bases between. CDR3 size: 15 residues. CDR1 SGHRS and CDR2 YFSETQ come from the germline V gene. CDR3 in amino acids: CASSLGTDFGNTIYF. For the CDR3, the DNA is TGCGCCAGCAGCTTGGGTACGGACTTTGGAAACACCATATATTTT.

The chain carries TRBV7-2 and TRBJ2-7; D is unclear. The CDR3 runs to 15 residues. Germline V gene sequence: CDR1 SGHTA, CDR2 FQGNSA. V was cut by 1 base and J by 9 bases, with 19 bases left in between. The CDR3 protein is CASSLGVTPLSGQYF. CDR3 DNA sequence: TGTGCCAGCAGCTTAGGGGTAACGCCTCTTAGTGGGCAGTACTTC.

The chain couples TRBV4-2 to TRBJ2-7, with D uncertain. The CDR3 is 16 amino acids. Trimming pared 4 bases from V and 0 bases from J, leaving 16 bases between. Germline CDR1 and CDR2: LGHNA and YNFKEQ. The DNA of the CDR3 is TGTGCCAGCAGCCCTATCCAGGTGCGGAGCTCCTACGAGCAGTACTTC. As protein: CASSPIQVRSSYEQYF.

The chain is built from TRBV6-5 and TRBJ2-7, with D tentatively TRBD1 (5 bases). The CDR3 covers 14 residues. V gave up 5 bases and J gave up 3 bases, with 14 bases separating them. CDR1 is MNHEY and CDR2 is SVGAGI in the germline V gene. CDR3 residues: CASSRQSANYEQYF. In DNA, the CDR3 is TGTGCCAGCAGTCGACAGTCGGCTAACTACGAGCAGTACTTC.

The chain couples TRBV21-1 to TRBJ2-3; the D call TRBD2 from the table was never checked on the DNA. TRBV21-1 is shown as a pseudogene. The CDR3 contains 18 residues. This CDR3 is CASSSSGTSGSYTDTQYF. CDR3 bases: TGTGCCAGCAGCTCTTCCGGGACTAGCGGGAGTTACACAGATACGCAGTATTTT.

The V call is TRBV5-1, the J call TRBJ1-1; D uncertain. CDR3 length: 13 residues. V was trimmed by 4 bases and J by 4 bases, leaving 11 bases between them. From germline, CDR1 is SGHRS and CDR2 YFSETQ. CDR3 DNA sequence: TGCGCCAGCAGCCCTACATATTCCACTGAAGCTTTCTTT. This encodes CASSPTYSTEAFF.

J is TRBJ1-2 and V is TRBV7-2; D remains ambiguous. The germline V gene encodes CDR1 SGHTA and CDR2 FQGNSA. The V and J ends lost 1 base and 7 bases respectively, with 10 bases between them. This CDR3 has 13 residues. Here the CDR3 DNA reads TGTGCCAGCAGCTTAGGCGGAAAGGGTGGCTACACCTTC. Protein: CASSLGGKGGYTF.

The chain uses TRBV30 and TRBJ2-5; D unresolved. Trimming left V 3 bases short and J 0 bases short, with 8 bases between. CDR3 length: 13 residues. Germline loops: CDR1 GTSNPN, CDR2 SVGIG (reference sequence). CDR3 region: CAWRAQYQETQYF. DNA of the CDR3: TGTGCCTGGAGGGCACAGTACCAAGAGACCCAGTACTTC.

V gene TRBV5-4 combines with J gene TRBJ2-1, with D perhaps assigned TRBD1 or TRBD2 (6 bases each). CDR1 is SGHNT, CDR2 YYREEE, per germline (reference sequence). V was clipped by 4 bases and J by 7 bases, with 21 bases between them. The CDR3 length is 16 residues. CDR3 DNA sequence: TGTGCCAGCAGCCCCAGTAGACTAGTTAGGGGGAATGAGCAGTTCTTC. This codes for CASSPSRLVRGNEQFF. The variable domain in full, with the rest retrieved from reference TRBV5-4 and TRBJ2-1, is ETGVTQSPTHLIKTRGQQVTLRCSSQSGHNTVSWYQQALGQGPQFIFQYYREEENGRGNFPPRFSGLQFPNYSSELNVNALELDDSALYLCASSPSRLVRGNEQFFGPGTRLTVL.

The rearrangement links TRBV18 to TRBJ2-7; 7 bases line up with TRBD1. CDR3 length: 15 amino acids. Germline values: CDR1 KGHSH, CDR2 LQKENI. V gave up 3 bases and J gave up 2 bases; unmatched junction bases: 7. This CDR3 is CASSPNRGLTYEQYF. CDR3 coding DNA: TGTGCCAGCTCACCGAACAGGGGCCTTACCTACGAGCAGTACTTC. The full variable domain, in which reference TRBV18 and TRBJ2-7 provide the parts outside the CDR3, is NAGVMQNPRHLVRRRGQEARLRCSPMKGHSHVYWYRQLPEEGLKFMVYLQKENIIDESGMPKERFSAEFPKEGPSILRIQQVVRGDSAAYFCASSPNRGLTYEQYFGPGTRLTVT.

This sequence joins TRBV2 and TRBJ2-2; D is ambiguous. The V end was cut by 8 bases, the J end by 0 bases, with 7 bases between. Germline CDR1 SNHLY, CDR2 FYNNEI. The CDR3 is 13 residues long. The CDR3 DNA reads TGTGCCAGCCAGTCTTCGAACACCGGGGAGCTGTTTTTT. It is translated as CASQSSNTGELFF.

The chain uses TRBV7-9 and TRBJ2-7; perhaps TRBD1 as D (6 bases). Trimming shortened V by 5 bases and J by 7 bases, and 12 bases separated the two germline ends. This CDR3 is built from 12 residues. CDR1 and CDR2 from the germline V gene are SEHNR and FQNEAQ (reference sequence). The CDR3 sequence is CASSATGNEQYF. The CDR3 DNA follows: TGTGCCAGCAGCGCCACAGGGAATGAGCAGTACTTC.